This passage covers 21 T cell receptor beta chains from one sample sequenced in a study of vaccination effects on CD4 cells after COVID-19. Clones were read by immunoSEQ multiplex PCR, and TCRdb kept only the in-frame ones, dropping some. This table has about 63,000 clones, approximately 75% appearing once. Antigen-specific CD4+ T cells were expanded with viral peptide pools in the ViraFEST assay before sequencing. Subsequent to roughly 10 days of culture, CD4+ T cells were isolated. Vaccinated participants had no history of SARS-CoV-2 infection and tested negative for nucleocapsid antibodies. No antigen has been identified for these receptors. The sample here was CD4+ T cells from PBMCs cultured with HCoV-OC43 spike peptides, taken before COVID-19 vaccination. Described subset: HCoV-OC43 spike overlapping peptide pool stimulation. Receptors originate from a human donor who received a COVID-19 vaccine.

The J gene is TRBJ2-2, the V gene TRBV6-5; TRBD2 is a possible D gene (5 bases). Trimming removed 7 bases from V and 2 bases from J, with 11 bases in between. The germline V gene encodes CDR1 MNHEY and CDR2 SVGAGI. This CDR3 is 14 amino acids long. CDR3 loop: CASNTAANTGELFF. The CDR3 DNA is TGTGCCAGCAACACAGCGGCAAACACCGGGGAGCTGTTTTTT.

This chain links TRBV2 with TRBJ1-5; 9 nucleotides agree with TRBD1. The ends lost 7 bases at V and 4 bases at J; junction bases unmatched: 2. CDR1 is SNHLY, CDR2 FYNNEI, per germline. The CDR3 consists of 13 residues. This CDR3 is CASTGTGNQPQHF. CDR3 coding DNA: TGTGCCAGCACCGGGACAGGGAATCAGCCCCAGCATTTT.

This sequence joins TRBV5-1 and TRBJ2-5, with D unresolved. Trimming took off 0 bases at V and 1 base at J, with 7 bases between the two ends. Per germline, CDR1 SGHRS and CDR2 YFSETQ. The CDR3 extends over 14 amino acids. This chain's CDR3 is CASSLAGPQETQYF. DNA of the CDR3: TGCGCCAGCAGCTTGGCCGGACCCCAAGAGACCCAGTACTTC.

This clone was observed many times. The chain uses TRBV10-1 and TRBJ2-2; TRBD1 agrees at 7 bases. In germline, CDR1 is WNHNN, CDR2 SYGVQD (reference sequence). V lost 6 bases, J lost 6 bases, and 1 base stayed unmatched. The CDR3 extends over 12 amino acids. CDR3 sequence reads: CASRGQAGELFF. The CDR3, as DNA: TGCGCCAGCAGAGGACAGGCCGGGGAGCTGTTTTTT.

This chain connects TRBV7-2 to TRBJ1-2; D is uncertain. CDR1 and CDR2 from the germline V gene are SGHTA and FQGNSA. With 0 bases removed from V and 6 bases from J, the gap between germline ends came to 11 bases. There are 14 residues in the CDR3. CDR3: CASSLASLGDGYTF. The CDR3 nucleotides are TGTGCCAGCAGCTTAGCGTCTCTCGGAGATGGCTACACCTTC.

V and J are TRBV30 and TRBJ2-7; D may be TRBD1 or TRBD2 (5 bases each). With 2 bases removed from V and 7 bases from J, the gap between germline ends came to 12 bases. Germline lookup yields CDR1 GTSNPN and CDR2 SVGIG (reference sequence). The CDR3 length is 12 residues. The chain's CDR3 is CAWSRSGPEQYV. CDR3 nucleotides: TGTGCCTGGAGTCGCTCGGGGCCGGAGCAGTACGTC.

The chain uses TRBV7-2 and TRBJ2-3, with D possibly matching TRBD1 (5 bases). The CDR3 length is 16 residues. V lost 0 bases and J 1 base, leaving 11 bases between the germline ends. CDR1 is SGHTA, CDR2 FQGNSA, per germline. The CDR3 reads CASSLALGLGTDTQYF. The CDR3 coding sequence is TGTGCCAGCAGCTTAGCTTTGGGGCTAGGCACAGATACGCAGTATTTT. The whole variable domain, remainder taken from reference TRBV7-2 and TRBJ2-3, is GAGVSQSPSNKVTEKGKDVELRCDPISGHTALYWYRQSLGQGLEFLIYFQGNSAPDKSGLPSDRFSAERTGGSVSTLTIQRTQQEDSAVYLCASSLALGLGTDTQYFGPGTRLTVL.

CDR3 DNA: TGTGCCAGCAGCCCGCGTATGGGCGGGGGGGCTGGTACGCAGTATTTT. It codes for CASSPRMGGGAGTQYF. The chain couples TRBV9 to TRBJ2-3; 9 bases line up with TRBD2. Per germline, CDR1 SGDLS and CDR2 YYNGEE. This CDR3 has 16 residues. Trimming took 4 bases from V and 8 from J; bases not matched to a gene: 14.

The chain employs TRBV5-1 and TRBJ2-2; no definite D call. V lost 6 bases and J lost 5, with 20 bases in between. Germline loops: CDR1 SGHRS, CDR2 YFSETQ. CDR3 length equals 16 residues. The CDR3 spells CASNPDRQKRTGELFF. The CDR3 nucleotides read TGCGCCAGCAATCCAGATCGGCAGAAAAGAACCGGGGAGCTGTTTTTT.

V is TRBV6-6 and J is TRBJ2-3; a possible D gene is TRBD2 (7 bases). The length of the CDR3 is 16 residues. Per the germline V gene, CDR1 is MNHNY and CDR2 is SVGAGI (reference sequence). Trimming shortened V by 0 bases and J by 1 base, and 11 bases separated the two germline ends. For the CDR3, the DNA is TGTGCCAGCAGTTACTCGAAGGGGGGGGGCACAGATACGCAGTATTTT. It encodes CASSYSKGGGTDTQYF.

The chain employs TRBV5-6 and TRBJ2-5, with D unresolved. The CDR3 has 13 residues. The V gene's germline CDR1 is SGHDT and CDR2 YYEEEE. The ends were cut back, 3 bases at V and 2 bases at J, with 8 bases in the middle. Here the CDR3 DNA reads TGTGCCAGCAGCTCGGGCAGGCAAGAGACCCAGTACTTC. As protein: CASSSGRQETQYF.

This clone is large in the sample. The gene calls are TRBV19 and TRBJ1-5, with TRBD1 matching over 8 bases. The junction had 6 bases not matched to a gene; V was cut back by 3 bases and J by 5 bases. CDR1 is LNHDA and CDR2 is SQIVND in the germline V gene (reference sequence). This CDR3 has 15 amino acids. CDR3 in DNA: TGTGCCAGTAGTATTCTGACAGGGGAACATCAGCCCCAGCATTTT. Its protein is CASSILTGEHQPQHF.

The J gene is TRBJ1-2, the V gene TRBV5-6, with 10 nucleotides matching TRBD1. Germline values: CDR1 SGHDT, CDR2 YYEEEE. This CDR3 has 14 residues. The V segment lost 0 bases and the J segment 7 bases; nucleotides outside the gene matches: 3. This chain's CDR3 is CASSLAGQGFGYTF. The DNA of the CDR3 is TGTGCCAGCAGCTTGGCGGGACAGGGGTTTGGCTACACCTTC.

This sequence joins TRBV2 and TRBJ2-1; tentatively, D is TRBD1 (6 bases). V lost 0 bases and J 1 base, leaving 7 bases between the germline ends. The CDR3 sequence is 15 residues long. Germline values: CDR1 SNHLY, CDR2 FYNNEI. The CDR3 loop reads CASSEAGASYNEQFF. CDR3 DNA sequence: TGTGCCAGCAGTGAAGCGGGGGCTTCCTACAATGAGCAGTTCTTC. The complete variable domain, with remaining parts taken from reference TRBV2 and TRBJ2-1, reads EPEVTQTPSHQVTQMGQEVILRCVPISNHLYFYWYRQILGQKVEFLVSFYNNEISEKSEIFDDQFSVERPDGSNFTLKIRSTKLEDSAMYFCASSEAGASYNEQFFGPGTRLTVL.

Written as DNA, the CDR3 is TGTGCCAGTACCGATCGGGGCAGGGGAAACACCGGGGAGCTGTTTTTT. Translation gives CASTDRGRGNTGELFF. The gene calls are TRBV19 and TRBJ2-2; perhaps TRBD1 as D (6 bases). Trimming removed 7 bases from V and 2 bases from J, with 17 bases in between. This CDR3 has 16 residues. Germline-derived CDR1 and CDR2 are LNHDA and SQIVND (reference sequence).

The sample holds one count of this clone. The V call is TRBV27, the J call TRBJ1-6; TRBD1 aligns across 9 bases. Germline V gene sequence: CDR1 MNHEY, CDR2 SMNVEV (reference sequence). V was clipped by 7 bases and J by 8 bases; unmatched bases: 6. This CDR3 is 14 amino acids long. CDR3 region: CASKRDRDHSPLHF. The CDR3 DNA is TGTGCCAGCAAAAGGGACAGGGATCATTCACCCCTCCACTTT.

The chain uses TRBV2 and TRBJ2-7, with D perhaps matching TRBD1 (6 bases). This CDR3 spans 13 amino acids. Germline CDR1 reads SNHLY; CDR2 reads FYNNEI. The V and J ends lost 6 bases and 3 bases respectively, with 12 bases between them. This CDR3 is CASRADSFYEQYV. CDR3 bases: TGTGCCAGCAGAGCGGACAGCTTCTACGAGCAGTACGTC.

A few counts support this clone. J is TRBJ1-2 and V is TRBV5-1; D is unclear. Germline CDR1 and CDR2: SGHRS and YFSETQ. Trimming left V 4 bases short and J 6 bases short, with 16 bases between. This CDR3 is built from 14 residues. CDR3 protein: CASSPGEVGHGYTF. In nucleotides, the CDR3 is TGCGCCAGCAGCCCCGGGGAGGTGGGCCATGGCTACACCTTC.

This clone has only a few counts. J is TRBJ2-1 and V is TRBV5-4; no clear D. V was shortened by 4 bases and J by 2 bases, with 10 bases between the two germline ends. The CDR3 covers 14 residues. CDR1 SGHNT and CDR2 YYREEE come from the germline V gene (reference sequence). CDR3 protein: CASSPGRTYNEQFF. The CDR3 region has the DNA TGTGCCAGCAGCCCCGGGCGGACCTACAATGAGCAGTTCTTC.

The V call is TRBV6-5, the J call TRBJ1-2; D is undetermined. The CDR3 length is 14 residues. Trimming took 2 bases from V and 6 from J, leaving 13 bases between them. Germline CDR1 reads MNHEY; CDR2 reads SVGAGI. In DNA, the CDR3 is TGTGCCAGCAGTTACGAGGCGGGCCTTAATGGCTACACCTTC. Its protein product is CASSYEAGLNGYTF.

In this sample, this clone turned up a few times. The chain couples TRBV5-1 to TRBJ2-7; perhaps TRBD2 as D (6 bases). The CDR3 covers 14 residues. CDR1 is SGHRS and CDR2 is YFSETQ in the germline V gene. V was clipped by 4 bases and J by 5 bases, with 16 bases between them. The chain's CDR3 is CASSHGDSGDEQYV. CDR3 bases: TGCGCCAGCAGCCATGGGGACTCGGGAGACGAGCAGTACGTC.